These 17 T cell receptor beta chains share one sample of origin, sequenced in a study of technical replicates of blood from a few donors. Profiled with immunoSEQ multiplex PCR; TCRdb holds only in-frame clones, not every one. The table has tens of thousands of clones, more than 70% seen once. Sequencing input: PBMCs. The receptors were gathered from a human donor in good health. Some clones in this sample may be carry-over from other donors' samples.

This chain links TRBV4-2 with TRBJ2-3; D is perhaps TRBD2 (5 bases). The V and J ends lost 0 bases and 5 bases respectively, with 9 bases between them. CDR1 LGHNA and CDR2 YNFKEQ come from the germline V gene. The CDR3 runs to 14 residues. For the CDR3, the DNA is TGTGCCAGCAGCCAAGAGCGGGTGGGAGATACGCAGTATTTT. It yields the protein CASSQERVGDTQYF.

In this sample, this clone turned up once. The CDR3 nucleotides read TGTGCCAGCAGTTACAGGGACAGCACTGGCTACACCTTC. Protein product: CASSYRDSTGYTF. The rearrangement uses TRBV6-5 and TRBJ1-2; 7 bases line up with TRBD1. CDR1 MNHEY and CDR2 SVGAGI come from the germline V gene. Trimming took 2 bases from V and 7 from J; bases not matched to a gene: 4. This CDR3 contains 13 residues.

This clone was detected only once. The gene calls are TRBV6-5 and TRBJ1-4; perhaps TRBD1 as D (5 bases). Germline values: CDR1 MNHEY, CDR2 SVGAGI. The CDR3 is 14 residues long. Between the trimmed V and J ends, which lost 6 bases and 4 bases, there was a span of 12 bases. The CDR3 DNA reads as TGTGCCAGCAGCACAGACAGCTTTAATGAAAAACTGTTTTTT. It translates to CASSTDSFNEKLFF.

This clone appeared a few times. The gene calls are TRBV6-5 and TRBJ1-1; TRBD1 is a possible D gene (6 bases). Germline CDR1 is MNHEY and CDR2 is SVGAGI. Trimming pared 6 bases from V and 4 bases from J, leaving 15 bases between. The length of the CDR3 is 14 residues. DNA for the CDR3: TGTGCCAGCAGGCGACAGAGCAGGGGCACTGAAGCTTTCTTT. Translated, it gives CASRRQSRGTEAFF.

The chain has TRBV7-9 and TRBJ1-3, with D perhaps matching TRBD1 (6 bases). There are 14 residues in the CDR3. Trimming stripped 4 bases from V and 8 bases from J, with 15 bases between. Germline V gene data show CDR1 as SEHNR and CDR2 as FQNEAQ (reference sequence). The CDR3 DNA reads TGTGCCAGCAGCTCCCGCGGGGGCAGGGACACCATATATTTT. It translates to CASSSRGGRDTIYF. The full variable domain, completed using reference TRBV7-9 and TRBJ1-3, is DTGVSQNPRHKITKRGQNVTFRCDPISEHNRLYWYRQTLGQGPEFLTYFQNEAQLEKSRLLSDRFSAERPKGSFSTLEIQRTEQGDSAMYLCASSSRGGRDTIYFGEGSWLTVV.

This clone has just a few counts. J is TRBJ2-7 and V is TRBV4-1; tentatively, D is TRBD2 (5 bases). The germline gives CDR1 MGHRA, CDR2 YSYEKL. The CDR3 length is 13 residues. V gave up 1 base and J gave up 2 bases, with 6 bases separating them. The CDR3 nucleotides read TGCGCCAGCAGCCAAGCGGAGGCCTACGAGCAGTACTTC. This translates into CASSQAEAYEQYF.

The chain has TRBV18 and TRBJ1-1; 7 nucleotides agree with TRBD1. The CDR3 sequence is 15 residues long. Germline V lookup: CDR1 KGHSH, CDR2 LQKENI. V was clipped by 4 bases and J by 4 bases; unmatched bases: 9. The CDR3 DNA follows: TGTGCCAGCTCACTTCAAGGGGGCGCGGGCACTGAAGCTTTCTTT. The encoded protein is CASSLQGGAGTEAFF.

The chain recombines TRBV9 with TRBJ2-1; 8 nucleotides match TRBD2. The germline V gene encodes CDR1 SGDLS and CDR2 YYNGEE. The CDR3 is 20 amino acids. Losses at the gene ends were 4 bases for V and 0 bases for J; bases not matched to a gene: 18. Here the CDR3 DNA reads TGTGCCAGCAGCCCGGGACTAGGACGGTTAGCGGGGAGCTCCTACAATGAGCAGTTCTTC. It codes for CASSPGLGRLAGSSYNEQFF.

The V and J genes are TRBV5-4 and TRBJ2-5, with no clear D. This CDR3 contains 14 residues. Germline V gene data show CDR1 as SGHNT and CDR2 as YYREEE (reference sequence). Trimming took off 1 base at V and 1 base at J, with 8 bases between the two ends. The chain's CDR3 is CASSLSSSQETQYF. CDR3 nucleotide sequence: TGTGCCAGCAGCTTGTCCTCTAGCCAAGAGACCCAGTACTTC.

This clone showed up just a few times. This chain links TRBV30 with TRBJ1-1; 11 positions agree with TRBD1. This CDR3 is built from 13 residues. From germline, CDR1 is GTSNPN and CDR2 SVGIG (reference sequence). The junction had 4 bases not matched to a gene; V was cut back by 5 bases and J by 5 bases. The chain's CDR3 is CAWGQGARTEAFF. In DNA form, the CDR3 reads TGTGCCTGGGGACAGGGGGCGCGTACTGAAGCTTTCTTT.

CDR3 nucleotides: TGTGCCAGCAGTGTAGAGGGGGCTGGAAACACCATATATTTT. Its protein is CASSVEGAGNTIYF. The J gene is TRBJ1-3, the V gene TRBV2; D perhaps matches TRBD1 (6 bases). Germline loops: CDR1 SNHLY, CDR2 FYNNEI. V gave up 4 bases and J gave up 2 bases, with 9 bases separating them. The CDR3 sequence is 14 residues long.

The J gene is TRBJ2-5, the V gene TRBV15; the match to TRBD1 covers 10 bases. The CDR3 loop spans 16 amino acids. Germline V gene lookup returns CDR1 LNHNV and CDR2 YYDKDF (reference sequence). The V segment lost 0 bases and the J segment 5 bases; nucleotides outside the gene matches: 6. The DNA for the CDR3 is TGTGCCACCAGCAGAGACCTGACAGGGGGCCAGGAGACCCAGTACTTC. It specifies CATSRDLTGGQETQYF.

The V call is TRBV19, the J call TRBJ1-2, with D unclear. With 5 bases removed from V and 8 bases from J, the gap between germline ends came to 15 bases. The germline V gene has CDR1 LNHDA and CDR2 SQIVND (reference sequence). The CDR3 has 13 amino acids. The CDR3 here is CASSPSGLAGYTF. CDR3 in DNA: TGTGCCAGTAGTCCTTCAGGATTGGCCGGCTACACCTTC. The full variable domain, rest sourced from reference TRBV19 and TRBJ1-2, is DGGITQSPKYLFRKEGQNVTLSCEQNLNHDAMYWYRQDPGQGLRLIYYSQIVNDFQKGDIAEGYSVSREKKESFPLTVTSAQKNPTAFYLCASSPSGLAGYTFGSGTRLTVV.

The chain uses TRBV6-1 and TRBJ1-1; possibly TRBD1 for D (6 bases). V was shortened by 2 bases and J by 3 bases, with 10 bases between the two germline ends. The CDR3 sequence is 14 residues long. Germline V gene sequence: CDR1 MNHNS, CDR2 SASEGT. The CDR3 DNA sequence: TGTGCCAGCAGTGAAACAGGGATGTACACTGAAGCTTTCTTT. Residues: CASSETGMYTEAFF.

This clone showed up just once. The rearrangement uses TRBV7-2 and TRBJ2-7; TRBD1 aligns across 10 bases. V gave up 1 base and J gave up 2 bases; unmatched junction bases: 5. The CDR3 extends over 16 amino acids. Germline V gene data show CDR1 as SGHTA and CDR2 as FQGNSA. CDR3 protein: CASSLGDRGRPYEQYF. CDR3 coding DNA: TGTGCCAGCAGCTTAGGAGACAGGGGGCGCCCCTACGAGCAGTACTTC.

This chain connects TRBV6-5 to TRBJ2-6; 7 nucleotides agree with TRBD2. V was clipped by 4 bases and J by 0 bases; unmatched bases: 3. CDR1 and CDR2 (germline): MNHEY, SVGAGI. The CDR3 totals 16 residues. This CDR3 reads CASSWGGSSGANVLTF. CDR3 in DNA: TGTGCCAGCAGTTGGGGGGGAAGCTCTGGGGCCAACGTCCTGACTTTC.

This chain's CDR3 is CASSHPDSYGYTF. CDR3 in DNA: TGTGCCAGCTCACACCCGGACAGCTATGGCTACACCTTC. This chain uses TRBV18 with TRBJ1-2; the D gene is possibly TRBD1 (6 bases). The CDR3 extends over 13 amino acids. V was cut by 4 bases and J by 4 bases, with 10 bases left in between. Germline V gene data show CDR1 as KGHSH and CDR2 as LQKENI.